These T cell receptor beta chains were read from a single sample in a study of blood T cells in healthy people across ages. In TCRdb, the 5' RACE reads were re-called with MiXCR into one record per CDR3 protein. The table records hundreds of thousands of distinct CDR3 sequences, about 29% of them present only once. The sample also formed part of further work on T cells of mothers and their children.

The sequenced sample was blood. These receptors originate from a boy younger than 10 in good health. The CDR3 runs from the conserved cysteine through the conserved F or W. A D gene is named only where the DNA matches it firmly. Clone size is shown for a subset of rows, as once, few, many or a class of expanded clone.

>-|TRBJ2-5|TRBV20-1|few
TGCAGTGCTAGAGATCTTACGGAGGGACAAGAGACCCAGTACTTC
CSARDLTEGQETQYF
>-|TRBJ1-1|TRBV5-1|-
TGCGCCAGCAGCATCCGGGACGTCGAGAACACTGAAGCTTTCTTT
CASSIRDVENTEAFF
>TRBD2|TRBJ2-1|TRBV10-3|few
TGTGCCATCAGTGCCACTAGCGGGAGAGTCACTGAGCAGTTCTTC
CAISATSGRVTEQFF
>-|TRBJ2-3|TRBV7-2|few
TGTGCCAGCGCCCTTGGCACAGATACGCAGTATTTT
CASALGTDTQYF
>-|TRBJ2-5|TRBV2|-
TGTGCCAGCAGTAGGAGGGGGCGCGCAGAGACCCAGTACTTC
CASSRRGRAETQYF
>-|TRBJ2-1|TRBV10-3|few
TGTGCCATCAGTGAGTCGATCGCCGGGAGCTCCTACAATGAGCAGTTCTTC
CAISESIAGSSYNEQFF
>-|TRBJ2-5|TRBV2|few
TGTGCCAGCAGTGGAATCGGAGAGACCCAGTACTTC
CASSGIGETQYF
>-|TRBJ2-2|TRBV10-3|-
TGTGCCATCAGTGAGTCGGGGGTAGGGGCGAGAACCGGGGAGCTGTTTTTT
CAISESGVGARTGELFF
>TRBD2|TRBJ2-6|TRBV29-1|-
TGCAGCGTTCGGGGGGAAGGGGCCAACGTCCTGACTTTC
CSVRGEGANVLTF
>-|TRBJ1-1|TRBV10-3|-
TGTGCCATCACTGATTCGAACACTGAAGCTTTCTTT
CAITDSNTEAFF
>-|TRBJ2-2|TRBV20-1|once
TGCAGTGCTAGAGATCGGCTTCCGAACACCAGGGAGCTGTTTTTT
CSARDRLPNTRELFF
>-|TRBJ1-5|TRBV20-1|few
TGCAGTGCTAAGCCTGACGGGGACAATCAGCCCCAGCATTTT
CSAKPDGDNQPQHF
>-|TRBJ1-6|TRBV20-1|-
TGCAGCGGGGAGGGGTTACTTAATTCACCCCTCCACTTT
CSGEGLLNSPLHF
>TRBD1|TRBJ2-1|TRBV7-9|few
TGTGCCAGCAGCTTAGTTGACAGGGGCTCCTACAATGAGCAGTTCTTC
CASSLVDRGSYNEQFF
>-|TRBJ1-5|TRBV6-2/TRBV6-3|few
TGTGCCAGCAGTTACCACCAGGTGACTCAGCCCCAGCATTTT
CASSYHQVTQPQHF